A single sample is the source of the 5 T cell receptor beta chains below, sequenced in a study of T cells after yellow fever vaccination. TCRdb redid the calling of the 5' RACE reads with MiXCR, one entry per CDR3 protein. The sample lists about 340,000 distinct CDR3 sequences, roughly 9.4% occurring once. Sample: PBMCs, taken on the day of the first yellow fever vaccination. Receptors were obtained from a man aged 18 to 35 who received the YFV17D yellow fever vaccine.

This clonotype was counted only a few times. The V and J genes are TRBV6-1 and TRBJ1-5; D unclear. Germline V gives CDR1 MNHNS, CDR2 SASEGT. V dropped 8 bases and J dropped 5 bases, with 13 bases sitting between them. CDR3 length: 13 amino acids. CDR3 in DNA: TGTGCCAGCTCCACATCTGGGGATCAGCCCCAGCATTTT. Its translation is CASSTSGDQPQHF.

This clonotype was observed a few times. The chain is built from TRBV6-2 or TRBV6-3 and TRBJ2-7; possibly TRBD1 for D (6 bases). The CDR3 length is 15 residues. Trimming pared 5 bases from V and 5 bases from J, leaving 19 bases between. CDR1 and CDR2 (germline): MNHEY, SVGEGT. The CDR3 DNA sequence: TGTGCCAGCAGTAACCGAGGGGGTCCGGAAGACGAGCAGTACGTC. The encoded protein is CASSNRGGPEDEQYV.

This clonotype was counted only a few times. The chain has TRBV12-3 or TRBV12-4 and TRBJ2-7; unclear D gene. Deletions cut 1 base from V and 6 bases from J, with 7 bases between. The length of the CDR3 is 12 residues. DNA for the CDR3: TGTGCCAGCAGTTTAGTAAGCTCCGAGCAGTACTTC. Protein sequence: CASSLVSSEQYF.

A few counts support this clonotype. The V call is TRBV11-2, the J call TRBJ1-2; D is undetermined. The length of the CDR3 is 15 residues. The germline V and J ends were trimmed by 4 bases and 4 bases, with 16 bases remaining between them. Germline CDR1 and CDR2: SGHAT and FQNNGV. CDR3 region: CASSSAPGVVYGYTF. DNA of the CDR3: TGTGCCAGCAGCTCTGCTCCTGGGGTGGTCTATGGCTACACCTTC.

About this clonotype itself: A much larger clone sits a single nucleotide away, making a read error possible. DNA for the CDR3: TGTGCCAGCAGCTTACTAGGTTATACTGAAGCTTTCTTT. Encoded protein: CASSLLGYTEAFF. V gene TRBV11-2 combines with J gene TRBJ1-1, with D unclear. The CDR3 runs to 13 residues. Germline-derived CDR1 and CDR2 are SGHAT and FQNNGV. Between the trimmed V and J ends, which lost 2 bases and 5 bases, there was a span of 9 bases.